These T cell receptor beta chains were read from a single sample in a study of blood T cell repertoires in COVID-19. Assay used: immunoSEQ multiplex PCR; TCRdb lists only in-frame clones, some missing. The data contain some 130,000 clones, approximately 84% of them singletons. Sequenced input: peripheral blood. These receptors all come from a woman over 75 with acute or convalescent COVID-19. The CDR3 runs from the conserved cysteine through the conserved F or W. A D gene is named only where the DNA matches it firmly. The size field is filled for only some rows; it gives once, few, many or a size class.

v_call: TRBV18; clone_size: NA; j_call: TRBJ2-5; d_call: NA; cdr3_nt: TGTGCCAGCTCACCGGCGGTTGCAGAGACCCAGTACTTC; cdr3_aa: CASSPAVAETQYF
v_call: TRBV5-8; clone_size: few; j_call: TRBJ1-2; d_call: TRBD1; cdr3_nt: TGTGCCAGCAGCTTGGTTCGGACAGGGGGATTCTCTAACTATGGCTACACCTTC; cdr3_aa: CASSLVRTGGFSNYGYTF
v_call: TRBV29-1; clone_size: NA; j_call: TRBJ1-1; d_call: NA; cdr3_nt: TGCAGCGTTGAAGCGACGGGGACTGAAGCTTTCTTT; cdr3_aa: CSVEATGTEAFF
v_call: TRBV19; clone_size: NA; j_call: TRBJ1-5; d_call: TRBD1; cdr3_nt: TGTGCCAGTATCGCAGACGGGACAGGGATTAACAATCAGCCCCAGCATTTT; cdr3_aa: CASIADGTGINNQPQHF
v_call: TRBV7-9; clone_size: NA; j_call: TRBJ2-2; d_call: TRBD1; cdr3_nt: TGTGCCAGCAGCCCTCTTGGGACAGGGGCTCCGAACACCGGGGAGCTGTTTTTT; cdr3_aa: CASSPLGTGAPNTGELFF
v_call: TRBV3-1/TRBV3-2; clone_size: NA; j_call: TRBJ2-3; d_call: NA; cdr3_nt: TGTGCCAGCAGCTCCTGGGCGGGGCAGGGAAACACAGATACGCAGTATTTT; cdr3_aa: CASSSWAGQGNTDTQYF
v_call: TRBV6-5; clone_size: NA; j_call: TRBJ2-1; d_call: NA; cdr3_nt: TGTGCCAGCCTCTTGGACAGTATTTACAATGAGCAGTTCTTC; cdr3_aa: CASLLDSIYNEQFF
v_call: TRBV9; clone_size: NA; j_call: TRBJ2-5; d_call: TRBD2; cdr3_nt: TGTGCCAGCAGCTCTGGGCGGGGGATGGAGACCCAGTACTTC; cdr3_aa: CASSSGRGMETQYF
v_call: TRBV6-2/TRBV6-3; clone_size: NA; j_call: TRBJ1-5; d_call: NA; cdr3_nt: TGTGCCAGCAGCTCCGGGACTATTTCCAATCAGCCCCAGCATTTT; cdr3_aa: CASSSGTISNQPQHF
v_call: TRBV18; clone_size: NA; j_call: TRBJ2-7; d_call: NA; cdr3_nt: TGTGCCAGCTCACTACAGGTTACCGAGTTTAAGCAGTACTTC; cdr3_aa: CASSLQVTEFKQYF
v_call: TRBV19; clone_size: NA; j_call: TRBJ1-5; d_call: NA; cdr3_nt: TGTGCCAGTCTCATAGACAGCGATCAGCCCCAGCATTTT; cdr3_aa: CASLIDSDQPQHF
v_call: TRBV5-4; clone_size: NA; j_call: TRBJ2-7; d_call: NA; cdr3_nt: TGTGCCAGCAGCCGCCCCGGGAGCCCCTACGAGCAGTACTTC; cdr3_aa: CASSRPGSPYEQYF
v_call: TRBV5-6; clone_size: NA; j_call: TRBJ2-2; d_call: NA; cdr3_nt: TGTGCCGCTGGCCCCCGGAACACCGGGGAGCTGTTTTTT; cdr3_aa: CAAGPRNTGELFF
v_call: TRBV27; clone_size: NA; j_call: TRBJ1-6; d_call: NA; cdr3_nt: TGTGCCAGCAGTTTAAGGGAGGGCTATAATTCACCCCTCCACTTT; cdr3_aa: CASSLREGYNSPLHF
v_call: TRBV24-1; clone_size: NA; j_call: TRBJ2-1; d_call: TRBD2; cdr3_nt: TGTGCCACCAGTGATTCAAGCGGGAGGTCCTACAATGAGCAGTTCTTC; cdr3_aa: CATSDSSGRSYNEQFF
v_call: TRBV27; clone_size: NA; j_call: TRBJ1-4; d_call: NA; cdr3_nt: TGTGCCAGCAGTCGGACTCCGAGTTGGGGTGAAAAACTGTTTTTT; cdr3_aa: CASSRTPSWGEKLFF
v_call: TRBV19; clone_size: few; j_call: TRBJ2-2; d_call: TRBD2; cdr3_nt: TGTGCCAGTAGTAGGTGGGAGGGCTACACCGGGGAGCTGTTTTTT; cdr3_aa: CASSRWEGYTGELFF
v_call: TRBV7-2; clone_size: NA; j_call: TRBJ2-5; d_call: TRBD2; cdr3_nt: TGTGCCAGCAGCGCACGCGGGGGGGAGACCCAGTACTTC; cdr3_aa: CASSARGGETQYF
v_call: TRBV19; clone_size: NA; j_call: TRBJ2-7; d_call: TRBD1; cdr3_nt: TGTGCCAGTAGTCCCCAGGGACAGGGGGCATCCTACGAGCAGTACTTC; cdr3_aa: CASSPQGQGASYEQYF
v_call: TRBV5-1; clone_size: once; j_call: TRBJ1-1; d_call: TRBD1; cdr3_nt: TGCGCCAGCAGCAGGGACAGGGGTGATACTGAAGCTTTCTTT; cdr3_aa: CASSRDRGDTEAFF
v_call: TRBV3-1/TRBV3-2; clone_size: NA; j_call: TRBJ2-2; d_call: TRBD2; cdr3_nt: TGTGCCAGCAGCCAAGAGAGCGGGGGCCCCCGCGTGATAGGGGAGCTGTTTTTT; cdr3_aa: CASSQESGGPRVIGELFF
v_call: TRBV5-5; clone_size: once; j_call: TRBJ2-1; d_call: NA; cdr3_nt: TGTGCCAGCAGCGCGGGACAGTACTACAATGAGCAGTTCTTC; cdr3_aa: CASSAGQYYNEQFF
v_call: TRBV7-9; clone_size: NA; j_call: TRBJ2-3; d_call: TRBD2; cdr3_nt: TGTGCCAGCAGCTCGGGACTAGCGGGAGTAGGGGATACGCAGTATTTT; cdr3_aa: CASSSGLAGVGDTQYF
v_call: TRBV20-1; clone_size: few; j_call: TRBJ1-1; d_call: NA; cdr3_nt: TGCAGCCCCCAGGGTCCCACTGAAGCTTTCTTT; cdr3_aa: CSPQGPTEAFF
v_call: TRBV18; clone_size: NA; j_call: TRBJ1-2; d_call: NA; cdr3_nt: TGTGCCAGCTCACCCATAGAGACCGGGAGTTATGGCTACACCTTC; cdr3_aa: CASSPIETGSYGYTF
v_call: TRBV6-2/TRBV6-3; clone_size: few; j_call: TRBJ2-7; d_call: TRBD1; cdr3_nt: TGTGCCAGCAGTTCTCCACAGGGGGTGGTATCCTACGAGCAGTACTTC; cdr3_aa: CASSSPQGVVSYEQYF
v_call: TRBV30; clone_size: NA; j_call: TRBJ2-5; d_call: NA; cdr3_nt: TGTGCCTGGAGACTACAAGAGACCCAGTACTTC; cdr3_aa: CAWRLQETQYF
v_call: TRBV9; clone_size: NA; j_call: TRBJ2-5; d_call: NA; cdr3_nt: TGTGCCAGCAGCGTAGAGGTGACTCGGGGGGCCGGGGAGACCCAGTACTTC; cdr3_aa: CASSVEVTRGAGETQYF
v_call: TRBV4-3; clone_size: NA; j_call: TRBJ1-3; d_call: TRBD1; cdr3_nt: TGCGCCAGCAGCCAAGTTATTACAGGGGCGGGGGGAAACACCATATATTTT; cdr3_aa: CASSQVITGAGGNTIYF
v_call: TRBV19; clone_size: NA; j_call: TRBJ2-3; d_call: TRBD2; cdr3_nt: TGTGCCAGTAGTAGGGGACTAGCGCCAGGGGATACGCAGTATTTT; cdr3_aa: CASSRGLAPGDTQYF
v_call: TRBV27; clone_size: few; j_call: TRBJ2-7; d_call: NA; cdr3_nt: TGTGCCAGCAGTTTATTATTCAGAGGGGGTGGGCGCGCCGAGCAGTACTTC; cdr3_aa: CASSLLFRGGGRAEQYF
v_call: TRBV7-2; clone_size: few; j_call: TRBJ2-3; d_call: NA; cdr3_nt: TGTGCCAGCAGCTTCGGGAGCGCCGCAGATACGCAGTATTTT; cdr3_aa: CASSFGSAADTQYF
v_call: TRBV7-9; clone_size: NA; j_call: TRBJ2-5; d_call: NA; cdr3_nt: TGTGCCAGCAGCTCTTATCGTTCTAGGAGAAAATCGGGCCAAGAGACCCAGTACTTC; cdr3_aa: CASSSYRSRRKSGQETQYF
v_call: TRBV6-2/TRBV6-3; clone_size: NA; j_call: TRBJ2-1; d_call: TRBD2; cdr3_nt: TGTGCCAGCAGCCAGACGTCGGCGTCGGGGGGGTACAATGAGCAGTTCTTC; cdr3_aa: CASSQTSASGGYNEQFF
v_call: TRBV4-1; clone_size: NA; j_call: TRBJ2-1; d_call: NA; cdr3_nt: TGCGCCAGCAGCCAAGGTGGACTCACCTACAATGAGCAGTTCTTC; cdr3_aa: CASSQGGLTYNEQFF
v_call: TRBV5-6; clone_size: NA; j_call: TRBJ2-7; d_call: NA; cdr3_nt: TGTGCCAGCAGCTTGGAACAGGGTGTCTACGAGCAGTACTTC; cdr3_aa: CASSLEQGVYEQYF
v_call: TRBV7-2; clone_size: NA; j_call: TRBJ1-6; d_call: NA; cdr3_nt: TGTGCCAGCAGCTTAGGGGCCCTGGGAGGGGGGAATTCACCCCTCCACTTT; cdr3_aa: CASSLGALGGGNSPLHF
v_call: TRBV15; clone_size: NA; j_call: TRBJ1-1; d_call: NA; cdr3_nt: TGTGCCACCAGCAGAGATGCGGGGGGGAACACTGAAGCTTTCTTT; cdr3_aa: CATSRDAGGNTEAFF
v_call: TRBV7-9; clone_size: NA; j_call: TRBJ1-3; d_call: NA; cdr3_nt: TGTGCCAGCAGTGACAGTAACGGAAACACCATATATTTT; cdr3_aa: CASSDSNGNTIYF
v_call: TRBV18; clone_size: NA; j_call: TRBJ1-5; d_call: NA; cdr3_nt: TGTGCCAGCTCACCACTAACGTTGGTAGCGAATCAGCCCCAGCATTTT; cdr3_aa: CASSPLTLVANQPQHF
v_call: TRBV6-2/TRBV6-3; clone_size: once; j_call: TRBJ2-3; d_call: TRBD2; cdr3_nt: TGTGCCAGCAGTACTAGCGGGGGAACAGATACGCAGTATTTT; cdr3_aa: CASSTSGGTDTQYF